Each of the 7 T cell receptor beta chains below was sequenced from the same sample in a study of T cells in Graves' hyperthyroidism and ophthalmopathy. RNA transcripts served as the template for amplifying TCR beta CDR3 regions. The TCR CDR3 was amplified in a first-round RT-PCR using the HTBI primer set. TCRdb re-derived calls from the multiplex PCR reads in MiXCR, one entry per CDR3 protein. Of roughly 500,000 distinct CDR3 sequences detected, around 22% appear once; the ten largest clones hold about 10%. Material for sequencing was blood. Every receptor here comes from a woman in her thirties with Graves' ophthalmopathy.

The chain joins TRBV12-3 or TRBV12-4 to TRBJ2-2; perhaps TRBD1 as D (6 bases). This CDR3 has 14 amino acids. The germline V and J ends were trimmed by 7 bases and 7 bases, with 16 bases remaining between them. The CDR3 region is CASILTGWNGELFF. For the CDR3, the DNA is TGTGCCAGCATCCTCACAGGGTGGAACGGGGAGCTGTTTTTT.

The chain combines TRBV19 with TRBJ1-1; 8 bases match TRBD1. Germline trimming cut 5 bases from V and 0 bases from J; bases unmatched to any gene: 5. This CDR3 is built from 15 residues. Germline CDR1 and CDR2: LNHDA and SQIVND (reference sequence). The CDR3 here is CASSAWTGMNTEAFF. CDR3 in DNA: TGTGCCAGTAGTGCATGGACAGGGATGAACACTGAAGCTTTCTTT.

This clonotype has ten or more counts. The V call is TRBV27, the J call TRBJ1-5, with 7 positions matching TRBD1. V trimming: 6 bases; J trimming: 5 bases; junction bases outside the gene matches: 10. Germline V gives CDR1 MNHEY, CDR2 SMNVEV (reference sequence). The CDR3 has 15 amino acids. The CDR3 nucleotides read TGTGCCAGCAGGGCCCTGGGACAGCCGGATCAGCCCCAGCATTTT. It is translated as CASRALGQPDQPQHF.

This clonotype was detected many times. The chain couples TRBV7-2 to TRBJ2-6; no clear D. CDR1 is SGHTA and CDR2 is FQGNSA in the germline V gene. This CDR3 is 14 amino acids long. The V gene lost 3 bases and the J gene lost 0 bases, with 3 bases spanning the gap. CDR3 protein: CASSLYSGANVLTF. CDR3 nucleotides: TGTGCCAGCAGCTTGTACTCTGGGGCCAACGTCCTGACTTTC.

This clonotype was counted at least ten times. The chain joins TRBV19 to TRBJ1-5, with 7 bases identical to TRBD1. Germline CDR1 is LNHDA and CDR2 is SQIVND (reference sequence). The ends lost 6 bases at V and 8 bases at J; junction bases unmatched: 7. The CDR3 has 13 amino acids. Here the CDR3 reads CASSTQGPEPQHF. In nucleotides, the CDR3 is TGTGCCAGTAGCACACAGGGGCCGGAGCCCCAGCATTTT. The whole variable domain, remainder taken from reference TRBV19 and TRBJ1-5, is DGGITQSPKYLFRKEGQNVTLSCEQNLNHDAMYWYRQDPGQGLRLIYYSQIVNDFQKGDIAEGYSVSREKKESFPLTVTSAQKNPTAFYLCASSTQGPEPQHFGDGTRLSIL.

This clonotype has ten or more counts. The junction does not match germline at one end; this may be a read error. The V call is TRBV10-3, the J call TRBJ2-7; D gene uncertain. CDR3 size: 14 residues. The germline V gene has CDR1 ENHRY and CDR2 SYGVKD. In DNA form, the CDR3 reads TGTGCCATCAGCGAGTACCGACACGGATACGAGCAGTACTTC. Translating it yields CAISEYRHGYEQYF.

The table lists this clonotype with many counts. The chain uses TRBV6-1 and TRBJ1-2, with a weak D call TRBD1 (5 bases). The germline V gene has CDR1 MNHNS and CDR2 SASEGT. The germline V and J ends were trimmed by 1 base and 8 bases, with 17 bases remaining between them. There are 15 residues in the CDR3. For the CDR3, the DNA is TGTGCCAGCAGTGAAGTGGGGCTCGGGATGGGGGGCTACACCTTC. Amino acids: CASSEVGLGMGGYTF.